The 6 T cell receptor beta chains below come from one sample, sequenced in a study of CD4 T cells in relation to SARS-CoV-2 and coronaviruses. Clones were read by immunoSEQ multiplex PCR, and TCRdb kept only the in-frame ones, dropping some. The sample has just over 35,000 clones; about four fifths are singletons. Their antigens are not known. The source material was naive CD4+ T cells from PBMCs, cultured in vitro. Subset denoted: naive CD4+ T cells isolated by negative enrichment. The receptors originated from an adult with COVID-19.

CDR3 DNA: TGTGCCAGCAGCCAAGAAGGGGTTTACCAGGGGGCGACCTACAATGAGCAGTTCTTC. Protein product: CASSQEGVYQGATYNEQFF. The chain combines TRBV14 with TRBJ2-1; 8 bases are a match to TRBD1. Germline V gives CDR1 SGHDN, CDR2 FVKESK. Trimming cost V 0 bases and J 2 bases; bases outside gene matches: 12. This CDR3 has 19 residues. Variable domain in full (rest from reference TRBV14 and TRBJ2-1): EAGVTQFPSHSVIEKGQTVTLRCDPISGHDNLYWYRRVMGKEIKFLLHFVKESKQDESGMPNNRFLAERTGGTYSTLKVQPAELEDSGVYFCASSQEGVYQGATYNEQFFGPGTRLTVL.

This clone was picked up a small number of times. The genes are TRBV5-4 and TRBJ1-6; D is uncertain. Between the trimmed V and J ends, which lost 0 bases and 8 bases, there was a span of 12 bases. CDR1 is SGHNT, CDR2 YYREEE, per germline (reference sequence). This CDR3 has 15 amino acids. CDR3 nucleotides: TGTGCCAGCAGCTTGGTACCGGGTGGAGATTCACCCCTCCACTTT. It codes for CASSLVPGGDSPLHF.

This chain links TRBV30 with TRBJ1-1, with D perhaps TRBD1 (6 bases). Germline CDR1 reads GTSNPN; CDR2 reads SVGIG (reference sequence). The ends were cut back, 4 bases at V and 0 bases at J, with 9 bases in the middle. This CDR3 is built from 13 residues. This CDR3 reads CAWNYRVNTEAFF. In nucleotides, the CDR3 is TGTGCCTGGAACTACAGGGTGAACACTGAAGCTTTCTTT.

The chain has TRBV19 and TRBJ2-3; D perhaps matches TRBD2 (5 bases). The CDR3 contains 19 residues. Trimming took off 5 bases at V and 1 base at J, with 25 bases between the two ends. The germline V gene has CDR1 LNHDA and CDR2 SQIVND (reference sequence). In nucleotides, the CDR3 is TGTGCCAGTAGTGTGCGCCTGGCCTTTTTCGGGATGGGCACAGATACGCAGTATTTT. Its translation: CASSVRLAFFGMGTDTQYF.

This chain uses TRBV9 with TRBJ2-1, with TRBD2 identical over 8 bases. Germline assignment: CDR1 SGDLS and CDR2 YYNGEE. The CDR3 is 16 residues long. V dropped 0 bases and J dropped 6; count of bases not matched to a gene: 8. The CDR3 sequence: CASSVGAGTRFNEQFF. CDR3 bases: TGTGCCAGCAGCGTAGGGGCCGGGACTAGATTCAATGAGCAGTTCTTC.

V and J are TRBV6-5 and TRBJ1-3; D might be TRBD1 (5 bases). The ends were cut back, 6 bases at V and 3 bases at J, with 12 bases in the middle. The germline V gene has CDR1 MNHEY and CDR2 SVGAGI. The CDR3 length is 14 residues. CDR3 region: CASRGGGVGNTIYF. The DNA of the CDR3 is TGTGCCAGCAGGGGCGGGGGTGTTGGAAACACCATATATTTT.